This is a list of T cell receptor beta chains from one sample in a study of CD8+CD57+ T cells in acquired aplastic anemia. In TCRdb, the reads were re-called with MiXCR into one record per CDR3 protein. This table has roughly 250,000 distinct CDR3 sequences, less than 85% appearing once. Specimen: sorted CD4+, CD8+, or CD8+CD57+ T cells (not recorded which) from PBMCs. These receptors were collected from a human donor with aplastic anemia. Both conserved end residues are part of each CDR3. D genes are given only for firm matches. Rows may omit the clone size; those that give it use once, few, many or a size class.

v_gene,d_gene,len,j_gene,abundance,CDR3aa,CDR3nt
TRBV20-1,TRBD1,16,TRBJ1-4,.,CSASEGTGGGPEKLFF,TGCAGTGCTAGCGAGGGGACAGGGGGTGGCCCTGAAAAACTGTTTTTT
TRBV2,.,14,TRBJ1-1,.,CASVRPGWNTEAFF,TGTGCCAGCGTCCGGCCAGGGTGGAACACTGAAGCTTTCTTT
TRBV7-2,.,14,TRBJ2-2,.,CASRRGTDSRELFF,TGTGCCAGCAGGAGGGGGACGGACAGCAGGGAGCTGTTTTTT
TRBV15,TRBD1,15,TRBJ1-1,few,CATSRPGQLNTEAFF,TGTGCCACCAGCAGGCCGGGACAGTTGAACACTGAAGCTTTCTTT
TRBV29-1,.,13,TRBJ1-1,.,CSVEDSLQTEAFF,TGCAGCGTTGAAGATTCCCTCCAGACTGAAGCTTTCTTT
TRBV2,.,15,TRBJ2-3,.,CASRRGQVSTDTQYF,TGTGCCAGCAGGCGGGGGCAGGTAAGCACAGATACGCAGTATTTT
TRBV7-9,TRBD1,15,TRBJ1-1,.,CASSLDRGGNNEAFF,TGTGCCAGCAGCTTAGACAGGGGGGGGAACAATGAAGCTTTCTTT
TRBV6-2/TRBV6-3,.,12,TRBJ1-5,once,CVSSFVLQPQHF,TGTGTCAGCAGTTTTGTACTTCAGCCCCAGCATTTT
TRBV11-3,TRBD2,15,TRBJ2-3,.,CASSLGLAGADTQYF,TGCGCCAGCAGCTTAGGACTAGCGGGTGCAGATACGCAGTATTTT
TRBV7-2,.,16,TRBJ2-7,.,CASSPLASIYSYEQYF,TGTGCCAGCAGCCCGTTGGCCAGTATCTACTCCTACGAGCAGTACTTC
TRBV2,.,15,TRBJ1-5,.,CATGDAGHLNQPQHF,TGTGCCACCGGGGACGCGGGACACCTTAATCAGCCCCAGCATTTT
TRBV2,.,13,TRBJ2-3,.,CASGDGGTTTQFF,TGTGCCAGCGGGGACGGGGGCACTACTACGCAGTTTTTT
TRBV7-8,.,14,TRBJ1-5,.,CASSEADGHHPQHF,TGTGCCAGCAGCGAAGCGGATGGCCATCATCCCCAGCATTTT
TRBV7-2,TRBD1,13,TRBJ1-5,.,CASSLQGDGTAHF,TGCGCCAGCAGCCTTCAAGGAGATGGGACAGCGCATTTT
TRBV9,.,16,TRBJ1-2,.,CASSVEGEGTVSGYTF,TGTGCCAGCAGCGTGGAGGGGGAGGGCACAGTATCTGGCTACACCTTC
TRBV9,TRBD2,14,TRBJ2-3,.,CASGLAGDTDTFDF,TGTGCCAGCGGCTTAGCGGGGGATACCGATACCTTCGATTTT
TRBV11-3,TRBD1,15,TRBJ2-1,.,CASSLEMTGANEQFF,TGTGCCAGCAGCTTAGAGATGACAGGGGCCAATGAGCAGTTCTTC
TRBV2,TRBD1,18,TRBJ2-7,.,CASGDPGKGAHSSYAGYF,TGTGCCAGCGGTGACCCGGGAAAGGGGGCTCACAGTTCCTACGCGGGGTACTTC
TRBV20-1,.,11,TRBJ2-5,.,CSARVGLIQYF,TGCAGTGCTAGAGTGGGACTCATCCAGTACTTC
TRBV7-9,.,14,TRBJ2-3,.,CASSLAPGELFFEF,TGTGCCAGCAGCTTAGCACCCGGGGAGCTATTTTTTGAATTT
TRBV7-3,TRBD2,16,TRBJ2-6,once,CASCLAGSYGAHGLTF,TGTGCCAGCTGCTTAGCGGGCAGCTACGGGGCCCACGGCCTGACTTTC
TRBV7-2,.,14,TRBJ2-1,.,CASSLPSDETEQFF,TGTGCCAGCAGCCTTCCTAGCGACGAGACTGAGCAGTTCTTC
TRBV7-8,.,17,TRBJ2-1,.,CASSLAGGANTQDEQFF,TGTGCCAGCAGCTTAGCGGGGGGCGCAAACACTCAGGATGAGCAGTTCTTC
TRBV7-3,.,14,TRBJ1-2,few,CASSRTRSNYGYTF,TGTGCCAGCAGCCGGACAAGATCTAACTATGGCTACACCTTC
TRBV4-2,.,14,TRBJ1-2,many,CASSQEARNYGYTF,TGTGCCAGCAGCCAAGAGGCCAGAAACTATGGCTACACCTTC
TRBV12-3/TRBV12-4,.,12,TRBJ2-5,.,CASTYATETQYF,TGTGCCAGCACTTACGCGACGGAGACCCAGTACTTC
TRBV5-1,.,12,TRBJ2-4,.,CASRNAGNIQYF,TGCGCCAGCAGAAACGCTGGCAACATACAGTACTTC
TRBV20-1,.,15,TRBJ2-3,once,CSARVGRDGLDTQYF,TGCAGTGCTAGAGTGGGCCGGGACGGACTAGATACGCAGTATTTT
TRBV7-7,.,14,TRBJ1-6,.,CAGLGDAETQYFGF,.
TRBV5-1,.,15,TRBJ1-1,.,CASSFTSAGPTEAFF,TGCGCCAGCAGCTTTACTAGCGCGGGACCCACTGAAGCTTTCTTT
TRBV11-3,.,14,TRBJ2-7,.,CASSFGGQAYEQYF,TGTGCCAGCAGCTTCGGGGGCCAAGCCTACGAGCAGTACTTC
TRBV6-5,.,14,TRBJ2-7,.,CATLLTGSSYEQYF,TGTGCCACCCTCCTGACAGGTTCTTCCTACGAGCAGTACTTC
TRBV9,.,13,TRBJ1-1,.,CASSVGAARNHPF,TGTGCCAGCAGCGTAGGGGCCGCCCGAAATCATCCCTTT
TRBV7-9,TRBD1,13,TRBJ2-7,once,CASSSTGINEQYF,TGTGCCAGCAGCTCGACAGGGATTAACGAGCAGTACTTC